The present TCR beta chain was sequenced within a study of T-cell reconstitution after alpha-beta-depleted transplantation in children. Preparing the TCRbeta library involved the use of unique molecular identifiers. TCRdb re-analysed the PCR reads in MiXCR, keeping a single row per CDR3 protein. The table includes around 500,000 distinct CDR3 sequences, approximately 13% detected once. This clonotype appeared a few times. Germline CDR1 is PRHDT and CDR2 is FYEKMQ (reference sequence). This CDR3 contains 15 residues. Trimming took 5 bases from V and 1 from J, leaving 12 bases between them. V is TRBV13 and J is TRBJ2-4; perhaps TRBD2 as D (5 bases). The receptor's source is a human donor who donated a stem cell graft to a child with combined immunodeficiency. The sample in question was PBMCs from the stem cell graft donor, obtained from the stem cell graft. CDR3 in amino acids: CASSRGWEAKNIQYF. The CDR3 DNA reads TGTGCCAGCAGCCGGGGATGGGAGGCCAAAAACATTCAGTACTTC.